This passage covers 25 T cell receptor beta chains from one sample sequenced in a study of PD-1 blockade in mismatch repair-deficient tumors. TCRdb's copy holds only in-frame clones and misses some; the assay was immunoSEQ multiplex PCR. The table lists some 120,000 clones, almost 90% of them singletons. This material consisted of peripheral blood, taken just over 70 weeks after starting pembrolizumab. The receptors stem from an adult with mismatch repair-deficient cancer.

This sequence joins TRBV7-3 and TRBJ2-5; D is uncertain. Per germline, CDR1 SGHTA and CDR2 FQGTGA. This CDR3 has 11 residues. Trimming shortened V by 7 bases and J by 5 bases, and 8 bases separated the two germline ends. The CDR3 loop is CASTDDETQYF. The CDR3 DNA follows: TGTGCCAGCACCGATGATGAGACCCAGTACTTC.

The V gene is TRBV29-1, the J gene TRBJ2-1, with TRBD2 as a possible D gene (5 bases). The ends were cut back, 2 bases at V and 2 bases at J, with 10 bases in the middle. The CDR3 runs to 14 residues. CDR1 and CDR2 (germline): SQVTM, ANQGSEA. CDR3 in DNA: TGCAGCGTTGAATCCAGCGGACCCTACAATGAGCAGTTCTTC. Encoded protein: CSVESSGPYNEQFF.

This clone was counted only a few times. The chain has TRBV27 and TRBJ2-7; D is unresolved. Germline-derived CDR1 and CDR2 are MNHEY and SMNVEV (reference sequence). The CDR3 contains 12 residues. V was shortened by 3 bases and J by 6 bases, with 9 bases between the two germline ends. The CDR3 reads CASSFPGSEQYF. DNA for the CDR3: TGTGCCAGCAGTTTCCCCGGGTCCGAGCAGTACTTC.

The chain couples TRBV7-9 to TRBJ2-5, with D possibly matching TRBD1 (5 bases). Germline V gives CDR1 SEHNR, CDR2 FQNEAQ (reference sequence). Trimming shortened V by 3 bases and J by 2 bases, and 7 bases separated the two germline ends. CDR3 length equals 13 residues. CDR3: CASSFTGQETQYF. In DNA, the CDR3 is TGTGCCAGCAGCTTTACAGGTCAAGAGACCCAGTACTTC.

This chain links TRBV6-5 with TRBJ2-7, with no clear D. With 4 bases removed from V and 2 bases from J, the gap between germline ends came to 12 bases. Germline V lookup: CDR1 MNHEY, CDR2 SVGAGI. This CDR3 region has 14 residues. The DNA of the CDR3 is TGTGCCAGCAGTTCGTCTTTGGTCCCCTACGAGCAGTACTTC. Translation gives CASSSSLVPYEQYF.

CDR3 in DNA: TGTGCCAGCAGCCCAAGACAGGGAACCTACAATGAGCAGTTCTTC. This codes for CASSPRQGTYNEQFF. The V and J genes are TRBV11-3 and TRBJ2-1, with 7 positions matching TRBD1. Germline assignment: CDR1 SGHNT and CDR2 YENEEA. The V segment lost 5 bases and the J segment 2 bases; nucleotides outside the gene matches: 6. The CDR3 extends over 15 amino acids.

This chain links TRBV6-1 with TRBJ2-5; maybe TRBD1 (6 bases). Germline-derived CDR1 and CDR2 are MNHNS and SASEGT. Between the trimmed V and J ends, which lost 2 bases and 4 bases, there was a span of 14 bases. This CDR3 region has 15 residues. The DNA of the CDR3 is TGTGCCAGCAGTGAATCTGGCCAGGGGAGAGAGACCCAGTACTTC. This sequence encodes CASSESGQGRETQYF.

The rearrangement joins TRBV5-1 to TRBJ2-3; D is uncertain. The germline CDR1 and CDR2 sequences are SGHRS and YFSETQ. This CDR3 comprises 15 residues. V lost 0 bases, J lost 3 bases, and 11 bases lay in between. The CDR3 coding sequence is TGCGCCAGCAGCTTGGAAGGGTCCTGGACAGATACGCAGTATTTT. Translating gives CASSLEGSWTDTQYF.

V and J are TRBV27 and TRBJ1-1; 12 nucleotides line up with TRBD1. The germline CDR1 and CDR2 sequences are MNHEY and SMNVEV (reference sequence). This CDR3 has 17 amino acids. Unmatched junction bases numbered 12, after V lost 6 bases and J lost 4 bases. CDR3 nucleotide sequence: TGTGCCAGCAGCCTCCGGGACAGGGGGCGATTGGGCACTGAAGCTTTCTTT. Protein product: CASSLRDRGRLGTEAFF.

The J gene is TRBJ2-3, the V gene TRBV7-2, with 12 nucleotides matching TRBD2. CDR3 length equals 17 residues. CDR1 and CDR2 (germline): SGHTA, FQGNSA. J gave up 4 bases and V 5 bases, and 10 bases lay outside the gene matches. The DNA of the CDR3 is TGTGCCAGCAGCCGAAGATCAACTAGCGGGAGGTCAGATACGCAGTATTTT. Translated, it gives CASSRRSTSGRSDTQYF.

V usage is TRBV2 and J usage is TRBJ2-7; TRBD1 matches 11 bases. This CDR3 contains 13 residues. In germline, CDR1 is SNHLY, CDR2 FYNNEI. V lost 7 bases to trimming and J lost 4 bases; unmatched junction nucleotides: 3. CDR3 in DNA: TGTGCCAGCAAGGGACAGGGGGAATACGAGCAGTACTTC. Translated: CASKGQGEYEQYF.

In this sample, this clone turned up a few times. The chain joins TRBV19 to TRBJ2-7; 8 bases line up with TRBD2. The CDR3 extends over 15 amino acids. V lost 1 base, J lost 1 base, and 3 bases stayed unmatched. The germline gives CDR1 LNHDA, CDR2 SQIVND (reference sequence). Written as DNA, the CDR3 is TGTGCCAGTAGTATAGCACTAGCGGCGTCCTACGAGCAGTACTTC. This codes for CASSIALAASYEQYF. Together with reference TRBV19 and TRBJ2-7, the CDR3 gives the full variable domain: DGGITQSPKYLFRKEGQNVTLSCEQNLNHDAMYWYRQDPGQGLRLIYYSQIVNDFQKGDIAEGYSVSREKKESFPLTVTSAQKNPTAFYLCASSIALAASYEQYFGPGTRLTVT.

J is TRBJ2-5 and V is TRBV6-5; tentative D call: TRBD2 (6 bases). V lost 3 bases and J lost 4, with 9 bases in between. This CDR3 contains 13 residues. Per the germline V gene, CDR1 is MNHEY and CDR2 is SVGAGI. The CDR3, as DNA: TGTGCCAGCAGTTATGTGGGAGGAGAGACCCAGTACTTC. Translated: CASSYVGGETQYF.

The V and J genes are TRBV14 and TRBJ2-3, with TRBD1 as a possible D gene (5 bases). Germline loops: CDR1 SGHDN, CDR2 FVKESK. The V end was cut by 0 bases, the J end by 0 bases, with 13 bases between. The length of the CDR3 is 17 residues. This chain's CDR3 is CASSQEHRIESTDTQYF. CDR3 coding DNA: TGTGCCAGCAGCCAAGAGCACAGGATCGAGAGCACAGATACGCAGTATTTT.

The chain employs TRBV6-5 and TRBJ1-3; D is perhaps TRBD1 (6 bases). The CDR3 has 15 residues. With 0 bases removed from V and 11 bases from J, the gap between germline ends came to 17 bases. Germline-derived CDR1 and CDR2 are MNHEY and SVGAGI. CDR3 DNA sequence: TGTGCCAGCAGTTACTCGAGGGAACAGGGCTCCGCCATATATTTT. Its translation: CASSYSREQGSAIYF.

The V and J genes are TRBV10-3 and TRBJ1-5; tentative D call: TRBD1 (6 bases). CDR3 size: 18 residues. CDR1 and CDR2 from the germline V gene are ENHRY and SYGVKD. Trimming removed 2 bases at V and 0 bases at J, with 17 bases between. The CDR3 DNA reads as TGTGCCATCAGTGAGGGGGAAGAGGACAGTCATAGCAATCAGCCCCAGCATTTT. This encodes CAISEGEEDSHSNQPQHF.

The rearrangement uses TRBV7-6 and TRBJ2-3; D uncertain. V was clipped by 1 base and J by 3 bases, with 11 bases between them. This CDR3 contains 15 residues. Per the germline V gene, CDR1 is SGHVS and CDR2 is FNYEAQ. This chain's CDR3 is CASSLEPAGTDTQYF. The CDR3, as DNA: TGTGCCAGCAGCTTAGAGCCCGCTGGGACAGATACGCAGTATTTT.

The chain couples TRBV5-6 to TRBJ2-6; 10 nucleotides match TRBD2. The CDR3 contains 18 residues. The ends lost 1 base at V and 1 base at J; junction bases unmatched: 5. CDR1 is SGHDT and CDR2 is YYEEEE in the germline V gene. CDR3 nucleotide sequence: TGTGCCAGCAGCTTGAGCGGGAGGGCCTGGTCTGGGGCCAACGTCCTGACTTTC. It is translated as CASSLSGRAWSGANVLTF.

This chain connects TRBV28 to TRBJ2-7, with a tentative D call TRBD2 (5 bases). The CDR3 contains 13 residues. V lost 5 bases and J 1 base, leaving 9 bases between the germline ends. Germline loops: CDR1 MDHEN, CDR2 SYDVKM. The CDR3 spells CASSLGRSYEQYF. DNA of the CDR3: TGTGCCAGCAGTCTTGGGAGATCCTACGAGCAGTACTTC.

J is TRBJ2-5 and V is TRBV21-1. TRBV21-1 is listed as a pseudogene. The CDR3 consists of 14 residues. CDR3 sequence reads: CASSKAVGVETQYF. In DNA form, the CDR3 reads TGTGCCAGCAGCAAAGCGGTTGGCGTAGAGACCCAGTACTTC.

The V gene is TRBV4-1, the J gene TRBJ2-7, with 7 bases matching TRBD1. The CDR3 length is 15 residues. The germline gives CDR1 MGHRA, CDR2 YSYEKL. V dropped 3 bases and J dropped 4; count of bases not matched to a gene: 9. CDR3 protein: CASSHDDRVPYEQYF. CDR3 sequence (DNA): TGCGCCAGCAGCCATGACGACAGGGTCCCATACGAGCAGTACTTC.

This sequence joins TRBV2 and TRBJ2-7; D possibly uses TRBD1 or TRBD2 (5 bases each). The CDR3 loop spans 14 amino acids. Germline V gene data show CDR1 as SNHLY and CDR2 as FYNNEI. With 3 bases removed from V and 1 base from J, the gap between germline ends came to 10 bases. The CDR3 here is CASSEGDGSYEQYF. The CDR3 DNA sequence: TGTGCCAGCAGTGAGGGGGACGGATCCTACGAGCAGTACTTC. The full variable domain, completed using reference TRBV2 and TRBJ2-7, is EPEVTQTPSHQVTQMGQEVILRCVPISNHLYFYWYRQILGQKVEFLVSFYNNEISEKSEIFDDQFSVERPDGSNFTLKIRSTKLEDSAMYFCASSEGDGSYEQYFGPGTRLTVT.

The chain employs TRBV4-3 and TRBJ1-2; 7 nucleotides align to TRBD1. V was clipped by 5 bases and J by 2 bases; unmatched bases: 5. Germline lookup yields CDR1 LGHNA and CDR2 YSLEER. The CDR3 has 14 amino acids. The DNA of the CDR3 is TGCGCCAGCAGCTGGTTACAGGGGAACTATGGCTACACCTTC. Translation gives CASSWLQGNYGYTF.

The CDR3 region is CASSLTGSVYEAFF. In DNA, the CDR3 is TGTGCCAGCAGTTTAACAGGCTCCGTTTATGAAGCTTTCTTT. This chain links TRBV27 with TRBJ1-1, with D perhaps TRBD1 (5 bases). Germline CDR1 reads MNHEY; CDR2 reads SMNVEV (reference sequence). This CDR3 is built from 14 residues. Trimming cost V 2 bases and J 7 bases, with 14 bases left between them.

The CDR3 bases are TGTGCCTGGGGGACTAGCGGGAGGGCCATCCCAGATACGCAGTATTTT. Its translation: CAWGTSGRAIPDTQYF. This chain uses TRBV30 with TRBJ2-3; 16 bases fit TRBD2. Germline CDR1 is GTSNPN and CDR2 is SVGIG (reference sequence). The CDR3 contains 16 residues. V was pared by 5 bases and J by 4 bases, with 6 bases of the junction left unmatched. Complete variable domain (other parts from reference TRBV30 and TRBJ2-3): SQTIHQWPATLVQPVGSPLSLECTVEGTSNPNLYWYRQAAGRGLQLLFYSVGIGQISSEVPQNLSASRPQDRQFILSSKKLLLSDSGFYLCAWGTSGRAIPDTQYFGPGTRLTVL.